A selection of T cell receptor beta chains follows, all from one sample in a study of blood T cell repertoires in COVID-19. Some clones are missing from TCRdb's copy, which holds only in-frame ones; the method was immunoSEQ multiplex PCR. Here the sample spans 66,000 or so clones, about 80% being singletons. What was sequenced was peripheral blood. These receptors came from a human donor in a cohort sampled during active COVID-19. Each CDR3 is given with its conserved first and last residue. Fields, in order: D gene, clone size, J gene, V gene, CDR3 DNA, CDR3 protein. A D gene is named only where the DNA matches it firmly. Only some rows state a clone size, as once, few, many or a class for expanded clones.

d_call: TRBD1
clone_size: -
j_call: TRBJ2-7
v_call: TRBV11-1
cdr3_nt: TGTGCCAGCAGCTCCGGGACAGGAGGAGTAGGGCAGTACTTC
cdr3_aa: CASSSGTGGVGQYF

d_call: -
clone_size: -
j_call: TRBJ1-1
v_call: TRBV30
cdr3_nt: TGTGCCTGGACTGACGGGGGTGACCACACTGAAGCTTTCTTT
cdr3_aa: CAWTDGGDHTEAFF

d_call: -
clone_size: -
j_call: TRBJ1-1
v_call: TRBV3-1/TRBV3-2
cdr3_nt: TGTGCCAGCAGCCTCCCGGGAACTGAAGCTTTCTTT
cdr3_aa: CASSLPGTEAFF

d_call: TRBD2
clone_size: -
j_call: TRBJ2-7
v_call: TRBV28
cdr3_nt: TGTGCCAGCAGTGGGCCAAGGACTAGCGGGTCTGCCGAGCAGTACTTC
cdr3_aa: CASSGPRTSGSAEQYF

d_call: TRBD1
clone_size: -
j_call: TRBJ2-4
v_call: TRBV24-1
cdr3_nt: TGTGCCACCAGTGATCCCACAGGGGACAAAAACATTCAGTACTTC
cdr3_aa: CATSDPTGDKNIQYF

d_call: TRBD1
clone_size: -
j_call: TRBJ2-5
v_call: TRBV7-2
cdr3_nt: TGTGCCAGCAGCCCCGGGACAGGGGTAAGGGGGACCCAGTACTTC
cdr3_aa: CASSPGTGVRGTQYF

d_call: TRBD2
clone_size: once
j_call: TRBJ2-7
v_call: TRBV11-2
cdr3_nt: TGTGCCAGCAGCGACGCTAGCGGGAGTAACTACGAGCAGTACTTC
cdr3_aa: CASSDASGSNYEQYF

d_call: TRBD2
clone_size: -
j_call: TRBJ2-7
v_call: TRBV28
cdr3_nt: TGTGCCAGCCTCACTAGCGGGCAGGGCTACGAGCAGTACTTC
cdr3_aa: CASLTSGQGYEQYF

d_call: TRBD1
clone_size: -
j_call: TRBJ2-7
v_call: TRBV6-2/TRBV6-3
cdr3_nt: TGTGCCAGCAGTTACTCGAACTCCCGGACAGGGGACGAGCAGTACTTC
cdr3_aa: CASSYSNSRTGDEQYF

d_call: -
clone_size: -
j_call: TRBJ2-7
v_call: TRBV12-3/TRBV12-4
cdr3_nt: TGTGCCAGCAGGCCGACAGGTGGCGAGCAGTACTTC
cdr3_aa: CASRPTGGEQYF

d_call: TRBD1
clone_size: few
j_call: TRBJ1-2
v_call: TRBV19
cdr3_nt: TGTGCCAGTAGTATATCCCGGACAGGAGTAGACGGCTACACCTTC
cdr3_aa: CASSISRTGVDGYTF

d_call: -
clone_size: once
j_call: TRBJ1-2
v_call: TRBV27
cdr3_nt: TGTGCCAGCAGTTTTTCTTCGCGGGGTAATGGCTACACCTTC
cdr3_aa: CASSFSSRGNGYTF

d_call: -
clone_size: -
j_call: TRBJ2-1
v_call: TRBV5-4
cdr3_nt: TGTGCCAGCAGCCTCCTAGAGAATGAGCAGTTCTTC
cdr3_aa: CASSLLENEQFF

d_call: TRBD2
clone_size: -
j_call: TRBJ2-7
v_call: TRBV6-5
cdr3_nt: TGTGCCAGCAGCGACAGCGGGACCCACTACGAGCAGTACTTC
cdr3_aa: CASSDSGTHYEQYF

d_call: -
clone_size: many
j_call: TRBJ2-5
v_call: TRBV28
cdr3_nt: TGTGCCAGTGGCCTTCAATCGACCCAGTACTTC
cdr3_aa: CASGLQSTQYF

d_call: -
clone_size: -
j_call: TRBJ1-6
v_call: TRBV4-2
cdr3_nt: TGTGCCAGCAGCCAAGAACAGGGTGCCAATTCACCCCTCCACTTT
cdr3_aa: CASSQEQGANSPLHF

d_call: TRBD2
clone_size: few
j_call: TRBJ2-7
v_call: TRBV7-9
cdr3_nt: TGTGCCAGCAGCTCGGGGACTAACCCTCCCTACGAGCAGTACTTC
cdr3_aa: CASSSGTNPPYEQYF

d_call: TRBD1
clone_size: -
j_call: TRBJ2-3
v_call: TRBV5-1
cdr3_nt: TGCGCCAGCAGCTTTCCACAGGGGGCGTCAGATACGCAGTATTTT
cdr3_aa: CASSFPQGASDTQYF

d_call: -
clone_size: -
j_call: TRBJ2-5
v_call: TRBV18
cdr3_nt: TGTGCCAGCTCACGAGAATACCAAGAGACCCAGTACTTC
cdr3_aa: CASSREYQETQYF

d_call: TRBD2
clone_size: few
j_call: TRBJ2-1
v_call: TRBV4-3
cdr3_nt: TGCGCCAGCAGCCAACTGCTAGCGGTATACAATGAGCAGTTCTTC
cdr3_aa: CASSQLLAVYNEQFF

d_call: TRBD2
clone_size: -
j_call: TRBJ2-7
v_call: TRBV5-1
cdr3_nt: TGCGCCAGCAGCGCCGGGACTAGCGGGGTCTCCTACGAGCAGTACTTC
cdr3_aa: CASSAGTSGVSYEQYF

d_call: -
clone_size: -
j_call: TRBJ1-1
v_call: TRBV19
cdr3_nt: TGTGCCAGCGGTCAGGGAAACACTGAAGCTTTCTTT
cdr3_aa: CASGQGNTEAFF

d_call: TRBD1
clone_size: few
j_call: TRBJ1-5
v_call: TRBV19
cdr3_nt: TGTGCCAGTAGTATACCGGGAGGGGGCGGTCAGCCCCAGCATTTT
cdr3_aa: CASSIPGGGGQPQHF

d_call: TRBD1
clone_size: -
j_call: TRBJ2-3
v_call: TRBV5-1
cdr3_nt: TGCGCCAGCAGCTGGGGACAGGGGCACATAGATACGCAGTATTTT
cdr3_aa: CASSWGQGHIDTQYF

d_call: TRBD2
clone_size: once
j_call: TRBJ2-7
v_call: TRBV7-2
cdr3_nt: TGTGCCAGCAGCTTAGTGCTAGCGGGGGTTAATCACGAGCAGTACTTC
cdr3_aa: CASSLVLAGVNHEQYF

d_call: -
clone_size: -
j_call: TRBJ2-6
v_call: TRBV5-8
cdr3_nt: TGTGCCAGCAGCTTGGTTGGACACCTCTCTGGGGCCAACGTCCTGACTTTC
cdr3_aa: CASSLVGHLSGANVLTF

d_call: TRBD2
clone_size: few
j_call: TRBJ2-5
v_call: TRBV14
cdr3_nt: TGTGCCAGCAGCCAAGCACTAGCGGCGTCGGCGACCCAGTACTTC
cdr3_aa: CASSQALAASATQYF

d_call: TRBD1
clone_size: -
j_call: TRBJ2-7
v_call: TRBV28
cdr3_nt: TGTGCCAGCAGCGGACAGGCCCCTAGTTACGAGCAGTACTTC
cdr3_aa: CASSGQAPSYEQYF